This T cell receptor beta chain stems from a study of Ad26.COV2.S vaccination and SARS-CoV-2 variants. Overall study context: The authors gave Ad26.COV2.S intramuscularly, either once or twice 56 days apart.

Treatment of the sample: 19 received Ad26.COV2.S at low or high dose, single or two shots; about 5 received placebo; per-sample allocation not given. Samples came from day 63 after the first vaccine or placebo injection. This adult donor, from Boston, was 18-55 years old. In the vaccine, an Ad26 vector expressed the SARS-CoV-2 spike of the Wuhan strain. As to this clone: Its specificity is unknown.

Whole-study findings and limits: Breadth and depth estimates from TCRs may understate total T cell responses.

V shed 4 bases, J shed 5 bases, and the junction held 7 bases outside the gene matches. This CDR3 is 13 amino acids long. In germline, CDR1 is GTSNPN, CDR2 SVGIG (reference sequence). The repertoire was sequenced with immunoSEQ multiplex PCR; TCRdb's copy has only in-frame clones and lacks some. The table lists fewer than 800,000 clones, about 89% of them singletons. The chain couples TRBV30 to TRBJ1-1; 7 bases map to TRBD1. The TCR originated in a person between 18 and 59 years old who received the Ad26.COV2.S COVID-19 vaccine or a placebo. The sequenced sample was peripheral blood, obtained in a trial of Ad26.COV2.S vaccine versus placebo. CDR3 loop: CAWIGQARTEAFF. The CDR3, as DNA: TGTGCCTGGATTGGACAGGCGAGGACTGAAGCTTTCTTT.